Presented here are 7 T cell receptor beta chains from one specimen sequenced in a study of blood T cells in healthy people across ages. The second PCR ran roughly 7 to 11 cycles with a sample-barcoded 5' primer and J-beta primers. One entry per CDR3 protein, called by TCRdb with MiXCR from the 5' RACE reads. The table has around 1,000,000 distinct CDR3 sequences, 35% to 40% seen once. The sequenced sample was blood. The receptors here all came from a man between 18 and 35 years old in good health.

This clonotype has more than one count but fewer than ten. This chain joins TRBV20-1 and TRBJ2-1; D is possibly TRBD2 (7 bases). Trimming took 3 bases from V and 4 from J, leaving 16 bases between them. Germline values: CDR1 DFQATT, CDR2 SNEGSKA (reference sequence). The CDR3 contains 15 residues. CDR3 nucleotides: TGCAGTGCTAGGGAACCGGGGGGCTTATACAATGAGCAGTTCTTC. Amino acid sequence: CSAREPGGLYNEQFF.

The J gene is TRBJ2-1, the V gene TRBV6-2 or TRBV6-3; tentatively, D is TRBD1 (5 bases). The CDR3 spans 13 residues. Trimming shortened V by 5 bases and J by 7 bases, and 12 bases separated the two germline ends. In germline, CDR1 is MNHEY, CDR2 SVGEGT. The DNA of the CDR3 is TGTGCCAGCAGTGACAGCCTAATAAATGAGCAGTTCTTC. Translating gives CASSDSLINEQFF.

This clonotype was seen repeatedly, ten times or more. The V and J genes are TRBV12-3 or TRBV12-4 and TRBJ1-2; no definite D call. V shed 3 bases and J shed 0 bases, with 5 bases lying between them. This CDR3 has 13 residues. The CDR3 spells CASSLRSNYGYTF. CDR3 bases: TGTGCCAGCAGTTTGCGGTCTAACTATGGCTACACCTTC.

This chain connects TRBV9 to TRBJ1-5, with 7 bases aligning to TRBD1. CDR1 SGDLS and CDR2 YYNGEE come from the germline V gene. V lost 0 bases and J lost 6; bases outside the gene matches: 3. The CDR3 is 14 residues long. This CDR3 is CASSVAGGSQPQHF. DNA of the CDR3: TGTGCCAGCAGCGTAGCAGGGGGTAGTCAGCCCCAGCATTTT.

CDR3 region: CSVEPPGGTEAFF. DNA for the CDR3: TGCAGCGTTGAACCCCCGGGAGGCACTGAAGCTTTCTTT. The chain joins TRBV29-1 to TRBJ1-1; no clear D. Trimming cost V 2 bases and J 4 bases, with 11 bases left between them. The CDR3 covers 13 residues. Germline V gene lookup returns CDR1 SQVTM and CDR2 ANQGSEA.

The V call is TRBV7-9, the J call TRBJ1-1; D gene ambiguous. The CDR3 runs to 10 residues. The germline V gene encodes CDR1 SEHNR and CDR2 FQNEAQ (reference sequence). Trimming took off 11 bases at V and 3 bases at J, with 7 bases between the two ends. The CDR3 bases are TGTGCCCCCGGTGACACTGAAGCTTTCTTT. It yields the protein CAPGDTEAFF.

This clonotype was seen at least ten times. The chain recombines TRBV5-1 with TRBJ2-3; D not certain. The V end lost 2 bases, the J end lost 0 bases, and 7 bases lay between the germline ends. The CDR3 contains 14 residues. CDR1 is SGHRS and CDR2 is YFSETQ in the germline V gene. This chain's CDR3 is CASSFGRSTDTQYF. CDR3 nucleotide sequence: TGCGCCAGCAGCTTCGGACGGAGCACAGATACGCAGTATTTT.